One sample yielded the 6 T cell receptor beta chains listed below, sequenced in a study of T cells after yellow fever vaccination. TCRdb reprocessed the 5' RACE reads with MiXCR, giving one entry per CDR3 protein. The table records hundreds of thousands of distinct CDR3 sequences, more than 9% of them present only once. This material consisted of PBMCs, taken on the day of the yellow fever booster vaccination. Source of these receptors: a man aged 25-40 years who received the YFV17D yellow fever vaccine.

This clonotype was seen at least ten times. This sequence joins TRBV24-1 and TRBJ2-3; 11 bases map to TRBD2. Germline V lookup: CDR1 KGHDR, CDR2 SFDVKD. CDR3 length: 16 residues. V shed 2 bases, J shed 4 bases, and the junction held 4 bases outside the gene matches. The CDR3 spells CATSDSTSGRPDTQYF. The DNA for the CDR3 is TGTGCCACCAGTGATTCTACTAGCGGGAGACCAGATACGCAGTATTTT.

This clonotype was detected a few times. V is TRBV2 and J is TRBJ2-3; D unclear. CDR1 and CDR2 (germline): SNHLY, FYNNEI. The CDR3 sequence is 13 residues long. V was trimmed by 8 bases and J by 4 bases, leaving 13 bases between them. The CDR3 here is CASPPPGSDTQYF. The CDR3 coding sequence is TGTGCCAGCCCCCCCCCGGGCTCAGATACGCAGTATTTT.

The table lists this clonotype with a few counts. The chain combines TRBV5-6 with TRBJ1-1, with D perhaps matching TRBD1 (6 bases). With 4 bases removed from V and 7 bases from J, the gap between germline ends came to 20 bases. Germline loops: CDR1 SGHDT, CDR2 YYEEEE. This CDR3 is built from 15 residues. The CDR3 coding sequence is TGTGCCAGCAGCCTAGACTTCAGGGGCCGGGGTGAAGCTTTCTTT. Amino acid sequence: CASSLDFRGRGEAFF.

This clonotype was recorded a few times. CDR3 sequence: CASSPTLAGDFNEQFF. The CDR3 nucleotides read TGTGCCAGCAGCCCCACGCTAGCGGGAGACTTCAATGAGCAGTTCTTC. The rearrangement uses TRBV6-1 and TRBJ2-1, with 10 nucleotides matching TRBD2. J gave up 6 bases and V 6 bases, and 11 bases lay outside the gene matches. The CDR3 has 16 amino acids. Per germline, CDR1 MNHNS and CDR2 SASEGT.

The chain employs TRBV12-3 or TRBV12-4 and TRBJ1-6, with D unresolved. This CDR3 contains 13 residues. Trimming removed 2 bases at V and 8 bases at J, with 7 bases between. CDR3 sequence: CASSLMTYSPLHF. The CDR3 nucleotides read TGTGCCAGCAGTTTAATGACGTATTCACCCCTCCACTTT.

This chain connects TRBV10-3 to TRBJ1-4, with D uncertain. Germline loops: CDR1 ENHRY, CDR2 SYGVKD. The CDR3 extends over 15 amino acids. V lost 4 bases to trimming and J lost 0 bases, with 9 bases between them. CDR3 sequence (DNA): TGTGCCATCAGTGCCAACACCGCAACTAATGAAAAACTGTTTTTT. It yields the protein CAISANTATNEKLFF.